This T cell receptor beta chain was documented in a study of blood T cell repertoires in COVID-19. In the study overall: Both acute and convalescent COVID-19 samples were obtained from the United States, Italy and Spain. T cells, B-cell-depleted T cells, or PBMCs supplied cDNA or gDNA.

The J segment lost 10 bases and the V segment lost 5 bases, leaving 4 bases of the junction unmatched. The V gene's germline CDR1 is SEHNR and CDR2 FQNEAQ (reference sequence). The CDR3 extends over 12 amino acids. The data were produced by immunoSEQ multiplex PCR, yet TCRdb's version contains in-frame clones alone and is incomplete. The sample includes around 470,000 clones, roughly 88% of them seen just once. Participants were placed into cohorts based on the clinical history they reported. Two negative PCRs, clearance, or symptom resolution were required of recovered Cohort 3 donors. Material: PBMCs or T cells enriched from blood (not recorded which). This TCR was sampled from a man between 18 and 35 years old who had recovered from COVID-19. The rearrangement joins TRBV7-9 to TRBJ2-1, with 8 bases identical to TRBD1. The DNA of the CDR3 is TGTGCCAGCAGCCCGACAGGGGTGGAGCAGTTCTTC. It is translated as CASSPTGVEQFF.